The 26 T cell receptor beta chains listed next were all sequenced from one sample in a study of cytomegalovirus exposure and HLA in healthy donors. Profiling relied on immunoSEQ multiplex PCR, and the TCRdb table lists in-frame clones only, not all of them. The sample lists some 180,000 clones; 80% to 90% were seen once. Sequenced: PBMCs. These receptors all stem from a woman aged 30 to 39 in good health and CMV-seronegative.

In DNA, the CDR3 is TGTGCCAGCAGCTTAAACGCCGCGGGCCCCTACAATGAGCAGTTCTTC. Protein sequence: CASSLNAAGPYNEQFF. The chain is built from TRBV11-2 and TRBJ2-1; a possible D gene is TRBD2 (5 bases). This CDR3 has 16 amino acids. The germline gives CDR1 SGHAT, CDR2 FQNNGV. V was trimmed by 2 bases and J by 2 bases, leaving 13 bases between them.

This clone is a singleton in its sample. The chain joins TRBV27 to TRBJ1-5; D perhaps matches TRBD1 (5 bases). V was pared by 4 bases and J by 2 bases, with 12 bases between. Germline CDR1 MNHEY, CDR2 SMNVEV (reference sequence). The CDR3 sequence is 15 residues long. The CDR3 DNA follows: TGTGCCAGCAGTTCGGGACTTGTTGGCAATCAGCCCCAGCATTTT. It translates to CASSSGLVGNQPQHF.

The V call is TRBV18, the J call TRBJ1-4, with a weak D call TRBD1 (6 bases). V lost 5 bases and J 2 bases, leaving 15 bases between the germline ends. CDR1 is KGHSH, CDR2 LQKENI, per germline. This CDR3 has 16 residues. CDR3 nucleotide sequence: TGTGCCAGCTCAAAGAACTGGGGGCCGACTAATGAAAAACTGTTTTTT. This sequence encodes CASSKNWGPTNEKLFF.

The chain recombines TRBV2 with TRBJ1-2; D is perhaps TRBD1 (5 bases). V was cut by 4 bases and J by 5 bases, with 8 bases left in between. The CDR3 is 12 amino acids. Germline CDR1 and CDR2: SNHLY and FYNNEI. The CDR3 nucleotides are TGTGCCAGCAGTGCAGGGTCTTATGGCTACACCTTC. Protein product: CASSAGSYGYTF.

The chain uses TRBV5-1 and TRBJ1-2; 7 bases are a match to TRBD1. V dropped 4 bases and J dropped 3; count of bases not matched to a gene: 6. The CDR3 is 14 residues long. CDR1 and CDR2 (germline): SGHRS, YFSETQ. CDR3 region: CASSGHRGDYGYTF. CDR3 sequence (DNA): TGCGCCAGCAGCGGGCACAGGGGTGACTATGGCTACACCTTC.

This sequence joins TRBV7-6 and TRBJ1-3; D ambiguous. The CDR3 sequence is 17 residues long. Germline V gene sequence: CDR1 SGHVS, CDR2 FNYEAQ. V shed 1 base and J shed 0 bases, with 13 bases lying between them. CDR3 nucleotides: TGTGCCAGCAGCTTAGTAGCAGCTACAATCTCTGGAAACACCATATATTTT. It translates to CASSLVAATISGNTIYF.

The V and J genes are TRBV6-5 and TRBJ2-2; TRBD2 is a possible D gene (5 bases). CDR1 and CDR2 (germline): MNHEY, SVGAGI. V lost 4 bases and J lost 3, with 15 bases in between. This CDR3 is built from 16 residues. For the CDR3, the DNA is TGTGCCAGCAGTTTCACGACCCGGAGGCACACCGGGGAGCTGTTTTTT. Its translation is CASSFTTRRHTGELFF.

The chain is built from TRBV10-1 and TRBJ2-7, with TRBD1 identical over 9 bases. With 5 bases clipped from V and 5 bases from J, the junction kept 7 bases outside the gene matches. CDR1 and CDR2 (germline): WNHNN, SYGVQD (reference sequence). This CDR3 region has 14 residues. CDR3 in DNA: TGCGCCAGCAGTCCCAGGACAGGGGACAACGAGCAGTACTTC. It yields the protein CASSPRTGDNEQYF.

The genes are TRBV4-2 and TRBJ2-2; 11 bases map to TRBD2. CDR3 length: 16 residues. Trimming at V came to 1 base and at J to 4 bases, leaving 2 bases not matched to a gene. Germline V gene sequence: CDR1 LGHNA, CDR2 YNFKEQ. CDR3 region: CASSQGLAGPTGELFF. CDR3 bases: TGTGCCAGCAGCCAAGGACTAGCGGGGCCCACCGGGGAGCTGTTTTTT.

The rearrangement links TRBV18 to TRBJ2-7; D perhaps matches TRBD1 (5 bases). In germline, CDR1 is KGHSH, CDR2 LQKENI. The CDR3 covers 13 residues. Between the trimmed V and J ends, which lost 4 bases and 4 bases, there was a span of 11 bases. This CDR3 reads CASSLSPGYEQYF. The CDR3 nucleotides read TGTGCCAGCTCACTCTCGCCAGGGTACGAGCAGTACTTC.

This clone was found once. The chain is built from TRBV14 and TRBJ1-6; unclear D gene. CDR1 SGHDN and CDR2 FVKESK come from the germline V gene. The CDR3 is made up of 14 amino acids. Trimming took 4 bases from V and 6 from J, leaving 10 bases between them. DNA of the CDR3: TGTGCCAGCAGCCCCGGAGATTTTAATTCACCCCTCCACTTT. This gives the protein CASSPGDFNSPLHF.

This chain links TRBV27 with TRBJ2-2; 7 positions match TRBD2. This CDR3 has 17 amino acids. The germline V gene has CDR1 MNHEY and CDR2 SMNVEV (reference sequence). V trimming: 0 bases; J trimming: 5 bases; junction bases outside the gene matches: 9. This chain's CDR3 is CASSLSGGSHGTGELFF. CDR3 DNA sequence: TGTGCCAGCAGTTTATCGGGAGGGAGTCATGGAACCGGGGAGCTGTTTTTT.

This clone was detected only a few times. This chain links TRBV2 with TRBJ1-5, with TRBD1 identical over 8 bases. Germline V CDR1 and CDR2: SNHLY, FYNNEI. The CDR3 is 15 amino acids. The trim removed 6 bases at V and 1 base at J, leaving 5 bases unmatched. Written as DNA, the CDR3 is TGTGCCAGCAGCGGACAGGGAACGAGCAATCAGCCCCAGCATTTT. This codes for CASSGQGTSNQPQHF.

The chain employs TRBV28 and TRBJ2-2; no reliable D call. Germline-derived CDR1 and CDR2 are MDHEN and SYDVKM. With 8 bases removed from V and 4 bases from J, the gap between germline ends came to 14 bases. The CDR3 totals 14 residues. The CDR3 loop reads CASLHSEPTGELFF. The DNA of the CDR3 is TGTGCCAGCCTACACTCGGAGCCCACCGGGGAGCTGTTTTTT.

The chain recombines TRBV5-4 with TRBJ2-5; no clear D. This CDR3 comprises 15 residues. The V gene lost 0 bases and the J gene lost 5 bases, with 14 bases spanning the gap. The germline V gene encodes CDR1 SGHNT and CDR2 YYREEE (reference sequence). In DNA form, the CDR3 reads TGTGCCAGCAGCTTGGCCGCGGAGTCAAGGGAGACCCAGTACTTC. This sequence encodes CASSLAAESRETQYF.

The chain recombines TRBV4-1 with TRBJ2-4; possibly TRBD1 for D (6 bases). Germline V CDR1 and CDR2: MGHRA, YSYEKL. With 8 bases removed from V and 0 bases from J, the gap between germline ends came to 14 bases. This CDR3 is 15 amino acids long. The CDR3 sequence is CASRNRALAKNIQYF. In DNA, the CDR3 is TGCGCCAGCCGAAACAGGGCGCTAGCCAAAAACATTCAGTACTTC.

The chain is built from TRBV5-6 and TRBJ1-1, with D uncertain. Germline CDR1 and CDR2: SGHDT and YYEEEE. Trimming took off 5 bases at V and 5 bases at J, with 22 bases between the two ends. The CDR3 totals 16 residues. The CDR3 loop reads CASRGYGGRRTTEAFF. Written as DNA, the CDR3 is TGTGCCAGCAGGGGCTATGGCGGGAGGAGAACGACTGAAGCTTTCTTT.

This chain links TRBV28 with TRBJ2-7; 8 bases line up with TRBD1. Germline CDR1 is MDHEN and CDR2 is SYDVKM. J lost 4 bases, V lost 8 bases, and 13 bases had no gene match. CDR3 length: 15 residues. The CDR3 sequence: CASLFSGQGPYEQYF. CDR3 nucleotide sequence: TGTGCCAGCCTTTTCTCCGGACAGGGTCCGTACGAGCAGTACTTC.

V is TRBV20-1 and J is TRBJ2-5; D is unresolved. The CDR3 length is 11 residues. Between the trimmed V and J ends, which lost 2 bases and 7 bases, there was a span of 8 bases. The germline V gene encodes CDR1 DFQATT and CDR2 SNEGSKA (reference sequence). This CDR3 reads CSARPGWTQYF. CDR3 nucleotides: TGCAGTGCTAGACCCGGTTGGACCCAGTACTTC.

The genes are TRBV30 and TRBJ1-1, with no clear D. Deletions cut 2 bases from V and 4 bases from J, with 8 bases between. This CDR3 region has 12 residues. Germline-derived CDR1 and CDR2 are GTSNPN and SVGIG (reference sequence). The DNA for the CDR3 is TGTGCCTGGAGTATGTCCAGCACTGAAGCTTTCTTT. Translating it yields CAWSMSSTEAFF.

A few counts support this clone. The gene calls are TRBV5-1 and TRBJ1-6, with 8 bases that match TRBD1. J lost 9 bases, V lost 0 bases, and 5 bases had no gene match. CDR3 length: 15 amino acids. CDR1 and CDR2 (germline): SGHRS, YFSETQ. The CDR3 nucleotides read TGCGCCAGCAGCTTGGCCCCAGGGGGCGGTTCACCCCTCCACTTT. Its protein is CASSLAPGGGSPLHF.

Here the CDR3 reads CASSLADTYNEQFF. The CDR3 DNA sequence: TGTGCCAGCAGTTTGGCGGACACCTACAATGAGCAGTTCTTC. The gene calls are TRBV27 and TRBJ2-1, with D possibly TRBD1 on 5 matching bases. The CDR3 has 14 amino acids. Per the germline V gene, CDR1 is MNHEY and CDR2 is SMNVEV (reference sequence). Trimming cost V 3 bases and J 2 bases, with 8 bases left between them.

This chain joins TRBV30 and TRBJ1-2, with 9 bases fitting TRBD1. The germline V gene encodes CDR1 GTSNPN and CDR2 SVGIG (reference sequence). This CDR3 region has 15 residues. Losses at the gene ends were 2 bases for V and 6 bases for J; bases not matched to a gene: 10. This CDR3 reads CAWSLQGADSHGYTF. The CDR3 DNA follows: TGTGCCTGGAGTCTACAGGGGGCTGATTCCCATGGCTACACCTTC.

Here the CDR3 DNA reads TGTGCCAGCAGCACCTCAGGGAATGTCGGGGAAAAACTGTTTTTT. Amino acids: CASSTSGNVGEKLFF. This chain connects TRBV9 to TRBJ1-4; TRBD1 is a possible D gene (5 bases). The CDR3 is made up of 15 amino acids. Trimming removed 4 bases at V and 8 bases at J, with 18 bases between. The V gene's germline CDR1 is SGDLS and CDR2 YYNGEE.

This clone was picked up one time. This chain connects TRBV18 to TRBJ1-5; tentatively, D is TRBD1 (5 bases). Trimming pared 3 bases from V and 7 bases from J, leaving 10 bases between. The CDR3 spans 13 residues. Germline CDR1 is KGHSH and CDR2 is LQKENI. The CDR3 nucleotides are TGTGCCAGCTCACCGGGGCAGATCCAGCCCCAGCATTTT. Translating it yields CASSPGQIQPQHF.

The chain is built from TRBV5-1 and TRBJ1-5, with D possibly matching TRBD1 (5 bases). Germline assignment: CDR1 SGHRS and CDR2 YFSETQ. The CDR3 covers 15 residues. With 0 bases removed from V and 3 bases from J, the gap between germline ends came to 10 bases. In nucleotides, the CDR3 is TGCGCCAGCAGCTTGGGGCAGGGCCCCAATCAGCCCCAGCATTTT. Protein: CASSLGQGPNQPQHF.